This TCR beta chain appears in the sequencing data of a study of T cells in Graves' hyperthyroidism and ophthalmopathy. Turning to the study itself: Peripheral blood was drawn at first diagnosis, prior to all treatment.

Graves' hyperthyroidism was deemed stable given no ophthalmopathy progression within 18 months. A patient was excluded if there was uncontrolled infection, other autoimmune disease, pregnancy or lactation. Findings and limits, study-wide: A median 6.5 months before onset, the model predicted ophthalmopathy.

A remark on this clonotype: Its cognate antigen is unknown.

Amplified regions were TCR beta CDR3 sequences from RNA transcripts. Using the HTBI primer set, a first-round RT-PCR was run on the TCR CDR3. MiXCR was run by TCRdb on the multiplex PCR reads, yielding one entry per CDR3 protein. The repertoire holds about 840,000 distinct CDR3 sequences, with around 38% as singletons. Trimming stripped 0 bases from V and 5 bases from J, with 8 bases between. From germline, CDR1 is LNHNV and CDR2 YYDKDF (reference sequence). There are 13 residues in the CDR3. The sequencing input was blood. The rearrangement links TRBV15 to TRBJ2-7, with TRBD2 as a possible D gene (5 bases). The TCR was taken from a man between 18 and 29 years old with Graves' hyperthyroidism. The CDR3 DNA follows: TGTGCCACCAGCAGAGACAAGAGGGACGAGCAGTACTTC. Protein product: CATSRDKRDEQYF.